The rows below give T cell receptor beta chains drawn from one sample of a study of blood T cell repertoires in COVID-19. TCRdb's table, derived via immunoSEQ multiplex PCR, lists solely in-frame clones and lacks some. The sample has 7,500 to 10,000 clones, around 90% seen once. The sample was peripheral blood. Every receptor here comes from a woman aged 45-65 years with active or convalescent COVID-19. CDR3s include the opening cysteine and the closing phenylalanine or tryptophan. Fields, in order: V gene, CDR3 protein.

>TRBV3-1/TRBV3-2
CASNTAGGYGYTF
>TRBV6-5
CASSLPGTGTYEQYF
>TRBV27
CASSLRRSYEQYF
>TRBV19
CASNRGGGTGELFF
>TRBV18
CASSRPSVPGELFF
>TRBV9
CASSAGDRGREGYTF
>TRBV6-2/TRBV6-3
CASSRGTEAFF
>TRBV3-1/TRBV3-2
CASRAGGGTDTQYF
>TRBV27
CASSRGQGAPRQYF
>TRBV5-4
CASSLGPGGQSYEQYF
>TRBV21-1
CASSKVADFYNEQFF
>TRBV12-5
CASGPGLRLEETQYF
>TRBV27
CASSVGGGTYEQYF
>TRBV18
CASSPLGSSHEQFF
>TRBV3-1/TRBV3-2
CASSQGVGTGRYGYTF
>TRBV2
CASSEAQGVNYGYTF
>TRBV2
CATWTDLSYNEQFF
>TRBV29-1
CSVYDKNWGANVLTF
>TRBV27
CASSLRADPTSSYEQYF
>TRBV28
CASSLLQGLGVEAFF
>TRBV7-2
CASSLLVPEQYF
>TRBV27
CASSLSRIRTDTQYF
>TRBV6-6
CASSPRGGEGLRDYGYTF
>TRBV5-4
CASSLGLAGATGMDEQYF
>TRBV7-7
CASSLTGGGIGTNEKLFF
>TRBV7-7
CASSFRQGSGKTQYF
>TRBV27
CASSMTTSPYEQYF
>TRBV7-9
CASSPPNIHNYGYTF
>TRBV6-6
CAITSATNTGELFF
>TRBV7-2
CAASRDYNSPLHF
>TRBV25-1
CASSQQGVLVGEQYF
>TRBV7-2
CASSSSAYTDTQYF
>TRBV28
CASSVPGLAFDEQFF
>TRBV9
CASSPTGVSNSPLHF
>TRBV11-3
CASREGVNTEAFF
>TRBV5-1
CASSQGLAGGYLSSTDTQYF
>TRBV6-5
CASSYSGTGQHEQYF
>TRBV12-3/TRBV12-4
CASSWTGNTEAFF
>TRBV3-1/TRBV3-2
CASSQLAGEQFF
>TRBV28
CASRDIQVETQYF
>TRBV6-6
CASTKAGGSYNEQFF
>TRBV4-3
CASNNSKMGTGRNYGYTF